This T cell receptor (beta chain) is drawn from a study of blood T cell repertoires in COVID-19. Study in general: Spain, Italy and the United States supplied samples that represented acute and convalescent COVID-19. T cells, B-cell-depleted T cells, or PBMCs provided the cDNA or gDNA that served as material.

Original processing methods: Amplifying reference gene primers gave estimates of nucleated cell counts. Sequencing used immunoSEQ multiplex PCR; TCRdb keeps in-frame clones, though not all of them. V and J calls and clone size are those listed in that table; D and trimming were worked out from the DNA. The top ten hold 1.5% to 2.5% of the sample, which has 110,000 to 150,000 clones, 65% to 80% seen once. The receptor was isolated from a woman in her sixties with acute or convalescent COVID-19. The sample consisted of peripheral blood.

Here the CDR3 DNA reads TGTGCCAGTACTCGCCGAGCGGGAGGGCCAGTTGACTACGAGCAGTACTTC. Its translation: CASTRRAGGPVDYEQYF. The rearrangement links TRBV19 to TRBJ2-7, with 10 bases aligning to TRBD2. CDR1 and CDR2 (germline): LNHDA, SQIVND (reference sequence). After removal of 7 bases from V and 3 bases from J, the junction contained 15 bases not matched to a gene. CDR3 length equals 17 residues.